This paragraph reports one T cell receptor beta chain. Antigen: not known. The data stem from a study of vaccination effects on CD4 cells after COVID-19. About the study: The median interval between the second dose and post-vaccine sampling was 72 days. Study findings and constraints: Clones from infection and from vaccination both contracted markedly late after vaccination.

Assay used: immunoSEQ multiplex PCR; TCRdb lists only in-frame clones, some missing. The data show about 72,000 clones, with about 86% seen just once and approximately 1.3% held by the top ten. Within the ViraFEST assay, antigen-specific CD4+ T cells underwent expansion with viral peptide pools prior to sequencing. Culture lasted under 13 days before CD4+ T cell isolation. Each participant received a vaccine that was either BNT162b2 or mRNA-1273, given as two doses. None of the vaccinated had previously contracted SARS-CoV-2, and their nucleocapsid antibodies tested negative. Half the medium was swapped for IL-2 medium on days 3 and 7. Sequenced material: CD4+ T cells from PBMCs cultured with HCoV-229E spike peptides, taken after COVID-19 vaccination. This clonotype originated in a human donor who received a COVID-19 vaccine.

The DNA of the CDR3 is TGTGCCAGCAGTGATCAGGGTGTACAGCCCCAGCATTTT. Translating it yields CASSDQGVQPQHF. The J gene is TRBJ1-5, the V gene TRBV2; possible D gene TRBD1, 5 bases. The germline V gene encodes CDR1 SNHLY and CDR2 FYNNEI. CDR3 size: 13 residues. Trimming shortened V by 3 bases and J by 7 bases, and 10 bases separated the two germline ends.